Listed here is a single T cell receptor (beta chain). In the authors' workflow: From reference gene primer amplification, estimates of nucleated cell counts were derived. TCRdb's table, derived via immunoSEQ multiplex PCR, lists solely in-frame clones and lacks some. The D gene and trimming were derived from the DNA, and the V and J assignments and clone size from that table. The sample includes 220,000 or so clones, around three quarters of them seen just once. The sample comes from a study of blood T cell repertoires in COVID-19. Study details: From T cells, B-cell-depleted T cells, or PBMCs came the material, which was cDNA or gDNA.

This CDR3 spans 14 amino acids. The germline gives CDR1 SGHNT, CDR2 YYREEE (reference sequence). V was shortened by 4 bases and J by 2 bases, with 12 bases between the two germline ends. The source of this sequence is a woman in her 70s with acute or convalescent COVID-19. Specimen: peripheral blood. The J gene is TRBJ2-5, the V gene TRBV5-4; maybe TRBD1 (7 bases). The CDR3 DNA reads TGTGCCAGCAGCGGCGGGACAGTTCAAGAGACCCAGTACTTC. Translating gives CASSGGTVQETQYF. Filled out from reference TRBV5-4 and TRBJ2-5, the complete variable domain reads ETGVTQSPTHLIKTRGQQVTLRCSSQSGHNTVSWYQQALGQGPQFIFQYYREEENGRGNFPPRFSGLQFPNYSSELNVNALELDDSALYLCASSGGTVQETQYFGPGTRLLVL.